The 17 T cell receptor beta chains in this list originate from one sample, sequenced in a study of shared clonotypes between healthy human individuals (dated by TCRdb to 2020 to 2021). Library creation used the immunoSEQ multiplex PCR assay. TCRdb took over this immuneACCESS table, retaining in-frame rearrangements with V and J assigned. Such tables are incomplete; in checked studies, under half of the missing clones stem from an unresolved V gene, and the remainder is unexplained. The sample table contains roughly 1,100,000 clones; only one count was recorded for around 74% of them. The leading ten clones occupy roughly 1.4% of the sample. Sequenced input: memory CD4+ T cells sorted from blood. The cell subset or site label for this specimen denotes: CD45RA-negative fraction. The receptor source for this set is a man aged 18 to 29 in good health.

The V call is TRBV15, the J call TRBJ2-7; perhaps TRBD1 as D (5 bases). The CDR3 is 15 amino acids. The V gene lost 4 bases and the J gene lost 2 bases, with 15 bases spanning the gap. Germline V lookup: CDR1 LNHNV, CDR2 YYDKDF (reference sequence). CDR3 bases: TGTGCCACCAGCACTCGGACATCAATTACCTACGAGCAGTACTTC. It encodes CATSTRTSITYEQYF.

The chain joins TRBV9 to TRBJ2-3; D not resolved. This CDR3 spans 15 amino acids. The germline V gene has CDR1 SGDLS and CDR2 YYNGEE. The V end lost 0 bases, the J end lost 2 bases, and 10 bases lay between the germline ends. The chain's CDR3 is CASSVDNRLTDTQYF. The CDR3 bases are TGTGCCAGCAGCGTAGATAACAGACTCACAGATACGCAGTATTTT.

The chain combines TRBV7-2 with TRBJ2-3; the match to TRBD2 covers 11 bases. The ends lost 6 bases at V and 3 bases at J; junction bases unmatched: 5. CDR3 length: 15 amino acids. In germline, CDR1 is SGHTA, CDR2 FQGNSA. DNA of the CDR3: TGTGCCAGCAGTTACCCTAGCGGGGGGACAGATACGCAGTATTTT. It specifies CASSYPSGGTDTQYF.

J is TRBJ2-2 and V is TRBV2; D remains unclear. The germline gives CDR1 SNHLY, CDR2 FYNNEI. The V and J ends lost 7 bases and 0 bases respectively, with 9 bases between them. This CDR3 contains 14 residues. The CDR3: CASKNLPNTGELFF. In nucleotides, the CDR3 is TGTGCCAGCAAGAACCTTCCGAACACCGGGGAGCTGTTTTTT.

This clone was counted once. This chain joins TRBV18 and TRBJ2-7; tentatively, D is TRBD1 (6 bases). Germline CDR1 is KGHSH and CDR2 is LQKENI. The CDR3 totals 14 residues. V was shortened by 6 bases and J by 5 bases, with 17 bases between the two germline ends. The CDR3 spells CASSRKPGDNEQYF. CDR3 nucleotide sequence: TGTGCCAGCTCCCGGAAACCAGGGGACAACGAGCAGTACTTC.

The chain links TRBV14 to TRBJ2-3; 9 bases match TRBD1. This CDR3 spans 15 amino acids. Germline loops: CDR1 SGHDN, CDR2 FVKESK. V lost 1 base and J lost 3; bases outside the gene matches: 2. The CDR3 DNA is TGTGCCAGCAGCCAAGTTGGGACAGGGACAGATACGCAGTATTTT. Its protein product is CASSQVGTGTDTQYF.

This sequence joins TRBV4-1 and TRBJ1-4; the D is unclear. The V and J ends lost 3 bases and 0 bases respectively, with 11 bases between them. Germline CDR1 is MGHRA and CDR2 is YSYEKL. The CDR3 sequence is 16 residues long. As DNA, the CDR3 is TGCGCCAGCAGCCAGTCAGGAGGTGCAACTAATGAAAAACTGTTTTTT. Translated: CASSQSGGATNEKLFF.

The V call is TRBV30, the J call TRBJ1-5; D not resolved. Per the germline V gene, CDR1 is GTSNPN and CDR2 is SVGIG (reference sequence). The V and J ends lost 0 bases and 3 bases respectively, with 12 bases between them. There are 15 residues in the CDR3. CDR3 amino acids: CAWSVPHRFNQPQHF. CDR3 DNA sequence: TGTGCCTGGAGTGTACCTCACCGATTCAATCAGCCCCAGCATTTT.

This clone occurred many times. The J gene is TRBJ1-1, the V gene TRBV10-1, with a weak D call TRBD1 (6 bases). The germline gives CDR1 WNHNN, CDR2 SYGVQD (reference sequence). This CDR3 has 13 amino acids. V was shortened by 4 bases and J by 3 bases, with 9 bases between the two germline ends. The CDR3 spells CASSGQADTEAFF. The DNA for the CDR3 is TGCGCCAGCAGTGGACAGGCGGACACTGAAGCTTTCTTT.

The sample holds one count of this clone. This chain connects TRBV7-9 to TRBJ1-3, with TRBD1 as a possible D gene (6 bases). With 3 bases removed from V and 0 bases from J, the gap between germline ends came to 15 bases. The germline CDR1 and CDR2 sequences are SEHNR and FQNEAQ (reference sequence). The CDR3 loop spans 17 amino acids. The CDR3 sequence is CASSFIPDSSSGNTIYF. In nucleotides, the CDR3 is TGTGCCAGCAGCTTCATCCCGGACAGTTCCTCTGGAAACACCATATATTTT.

This clone has only one observation. The gene calls are TRBV10-3 and TRBJ2-5; D may correspond to TRBD1 or TRBD2 (5 bases each). With the DNA end fitting TRBJ2-7 better, the J assignment may be wrong. The CDR3 is 14 residues long. The germline CDR1 and CDR2 sequences are ENHRY and SYGVKD. The CDR3 is CAISERGPSYEQYF. CDR3 DNA: TGTGCCATCAGTGAGCGGGGCCCCTCCTACGAGCAGTACTTC.

In its sample, this clone was seen a few times. The chain uses TRBV2 and TRBJ2-3, with 10 bases that match TRBD1. Germline-derived CDR1 and CDR2 are SNHLY and FYNNEI. V gave up 6 bases and J gave up 4 bases; unmatched junction bases: 4. CDR3 length: 14 amino acids. CDR3 DNA: TGTGCCAGCAGGCCGGGACAGGGGCCAGATACGCAGTATTTT. It specifies CASRPGQGPDTQYF.

The rearrangement uses TRBV18 and TRBJ2-7; 9 bases line up with TRBD1. The V segment lost 4 bases and the J segment 5 bases; nucleotides outside the gene matches: 9. This CDR3 is 15 amino acids long. Germline lookup yields CDR1 KGHSH and CDR2 LQKENI. This chain's CDR3 is CASSQLQGAMNEQYF. The CDR3 coding sequence is TGTGCCAGCTCACAGCTACAGGGGGCGATGAACGAGCAGTACTTC.

The rearrangement links TRBV7-2 to TRBJ2-7; 10 bases agree with TRBD2. V dropped 5 bases and J dropped 5; count of bases not matched to a gene: 6. CDR3 length equals 14 residues. Germline lookup yields CDR1 SGHTA and CDR2 FQGNSA. The CDR3 DNA reads as TGTGCCAGCAGCGTTAGCGGGAGGTCCCACGAGCAGTACTTC. It specifies CASSVSGRSHEQYF.

Points on this clone: Relative to the germline gene, one junction end is altered; a read error may explain this. The rearrangement joins TRBV5-1 to TRBJ2-7, with D possibly being TRBD1 or TRBD2 (5 bases each). This CDR3 is built from 12 residues. The germline V gene has CDR1 SGHRS and CDR2 YFSETQ. As DNA, the CDR3 is TGCGCCAGCAGCTCAACCGCCGGGACCCATATCTTC. This encodes CASSSTAGTHIF.

The genes are TRBV30 and TRBJ2-5, with 7 bases identical to TRBD1. Germline V gene sequence: CDR1 GTSNPN, CDR2 SVGIG (reference sequence). CDR3 size: 15 residues. The junction had 9 bases not matched to a gene; V was cut back by 4 bases and J by 1 base. The CDR3, as DNA: TGTGCCTGGACCCGATTGACAGGGTCCCAAGAGACCCAGTACTTC. The encoded protein is CAWTRLTGSQETQYF.

The chain is built from TRBV18 and TRBJ2-3, with TRBD1 matching 7 bases. The trim removed 2 bases at V and 0 bases at J, leaving 5 bases unmatched. The CDR3 runs to 16 residues. The germline V gene has CDR1 KGHSH and CDR2 LQKENI. The CDR3 nucleotides are TGTGCCAGCTCACCAGGGAGACAGGGAAGCACAGATACGCAGTATTTT. It translates to CASSPGRQGSTDTQYF. Filled out from reference TRBV18 and TRBJ2-3, the complete variable domain reads NAGVMQNPRHLVRRRGQEARLRCSPMKGHSHVYWYRQLPEEGLKFMVYLQKENIIDESGMPKERFSAEFPKEGPSILRIQQVVRGDSAAYFCASSPGRQGSTDTQYFGPGTRLTVL.